This T cell receptor (beta chain) was sequenced for a study of T cell responses to AZD1222 COVID-19 vaccine. Findings of the study overall: Mostly white British, mostly female donors; authors suggested clonal diversity may be underestimated. Just a handful of AZD1222 recipients were seropositive at baseline.

Remarks on this clone: The target antigen is unknown.

TCRdb's copy holds only in-frame clones and misses some; the assay was immunoSEQ multiplex PCR. The sample lists about 150,000 clones, over 85% occurring once. The V gene's germline CDR1 is MDHEN and CDR2 SYDVKM. CDR3 length: 12 amino acids. The V and J ends lost 5 bases and 6 bases respectively, with 9 bases between them. Material: peripheral blood, obtained 28 days after the second AZD1222 dose. The clonotype comes from an adult who received the AZD1222 COVID-19 vaccine. The chain is built from TRBV28 and TRBJ2-3; D remains ambiguous. CDR3 sequence reads: CASSTVWDTQYF. The CDR3 DNA follows: TGTGCCAGCAGTACTGTCTGGGATACGCAGTATTTT.